The 12 T cell receptor beta chains listed next were all sequenced from one sample in a study of blood T cell repertoires in COVID-19. Profiled with immunoSEQ multiplex PCR; TCRdb holds only in-frame clones, not every one. The sample includes over 60,000 clones, 70% to 90% of them seen just once. The sample taken for sequencing was peripheral blood. These receptor sequences come from a man aged 70-80 years with active or convalescent COVID-19.

The CDR3 protein is CASSAETGGPNEKLFF. The CDR3 DNA reads as TGTGCCAGCAGCGCGGAGACAGGGGGGCCTAATGAAAAACTGTTTTTT. The gene calls are TRBV5-5 and TRBJ1-4; TRBD1 matches 9 bases. V shed 4 bases, J shed 3 bases, and the junction held 7 bases outside the gene matches. The CDR3 contains 16 residues. Germline V gene data show CDR1 as SGHKS and CDR2 as YYEKEE (reference sequence).

This chain joins TRBV27 and TRBJ1-4; 7 positions match TRBD1. Germline V gene sequence: CDR1 MNHEY, CDR2 SMNVEV (reference sequence). The CDR3 loop spans 14 amino acids. J gave up 8 bases and V 4 bases, and 7 bases lay outside the gene matches. The chain's CDR3 is CASSSIDREEKLFF. The CDR3 DNA reads as TGTGCCAGCAGTTCCATAGACAGGGAAGAAAAACTGTTTTTT.

This chain links TRBV28 with TRBJ1-5; tentatively, D is TRBD1 (6 bases). V gave up 7 bases and J gave up 1 base, with 14 bases separating them. The CDR3 extends over 15 amino acids. Germline V gene data show CDR1 as MDHEN and CDR2 as SYDVKM. The CDR3 reads CASIPPGHSNQPQHF. The CDR3 nucleotides are TGTGCCAGCATCCCCCCGGGACACAGCAATCAGCCCCAGCATTTT.

A single count supports this clone. At one end, the junction sequence differs from germline, possibly due to a read error. This chain connects TRBV7-7 to TRBJ1-3; no firm D call. The CDR3 length is 16 residues. CDR1 is SSHAT and CDR2 is FNYEAQ in the germline V gene (reference sequence). In nucleotides, the CDR3 is TGTGCTAGCAGCTTAGCGGGCAGCCCCTCTGGAAACACCATATATTTT. It is translated as CASSLAGSPSGNTIYF.

This chain uses TRBV30 with TRBJ1-6; 7 bases agree with TRBD1. V shed 7 bases and J 9 bases; nucleotides not matched to a gene: 18. The CDR3 extends over 16 amino acids. The germline V gene has CDR1 GTSNPN and CDR2 SVGIG (reference sequence). The CDR3 loop is CASHLGAQGRGSPLHF. DNA of the CDR3: TGTGCCTCTCACTTAGGGGCACAGGGGAGAGGTTCACCCCTCCACTTT.

The gene calls are TRBV18 and TRBJ1-6; tentatively, D is TRBD1 (6 bases). The germline V gene has CDR1 KGHSH and CDR2 LQKENI. The CDR3 loop spans 15 amino acids. The V end was cut by 3 bases, the J end by 7 bases, with 13 bases between. This CDR3 is CASSPTTGYNSPLHF. Written as DNA, the CDR3 is TGTGCCAGCTCACCGACGACAGGATACAATTCACCCCTCCACTTT.

This chain uses TRBV28 with TRBJ2-7; TRBD1 aligns across 8 bases. Germline CDR1 and CDR2: MDHEN and SYDVKM. This CDR3 region has 13 residues. V was clipped by 7 bases and J by 7 bases; unmatched bases: 9. The CDR3 bases are TGTGCCAGCAACCGCCAGGGGGCTAGAGAGCAGTACTTC. It encodes CASNRQGAREQYF.

The gene calls are TRBV5-1 and TRBJ1-2; 9 positions match TRBD1. The V segment lost 4 bases and the J segment 6 bases; nucleotides outside the gene matches: 10. CDR1 and CDR2 from the germline V gene are SGHRS and YFSETQ. The CDR3 contains 15 residues. CDR3 loop: CASSRWDRAPDGYTF. In nucleotides, the CDR3 is TGCGCCAGCAGCCGATGGGACAGGGCTCCGGATGGCTACACCTTC. The whole variable domain, remainder taken from reference TRBV5-1 and TRBJ1-2, is KAGVTQTPRYLIKTRGQQVTLSCSPISGHRSVSWYQQTPGQGLQFLFEYFSETQRNKGNFPGRFSGRQFSNSRSEMNVSTLELGDSALYLCASSRWDRAPDGYTFGSGTRLTVV.

The chain carries TRBV7-2 and TRBJ1-1; D is perhaps TRBD1 (5 bases). Germline-derived CDR1 and CDR2 are SGHTA and FQGNSA. This CDR3 is 15 amino acids long. Trimming took 5 bases from V and 1 from J, leaving 14 bases between them. This CDR3 is CASSPRGGGNTEAFF. CDR3 in DNA: TGTGCCAGCAGCCCACGTGGGGGAGGGAACACTGAAGCTTTCTTT.

The chain uses TRBV28 and TRBJ2-1; D is uncertain. The germline V gene encodes CDR1 MDHEN and CDR2 SYDVKM. This CDR3 spans 16 amino acids. Trimming took off 4 bases at V and 0 bases at J, with 13 bases between the two ends. CDR3 amino acids: CASSWSVRGSYNEQFF. In nucleotides, the CDR3 is TGTGCCAGCAGTTGGTCGGTTCGCGGCTCCTACAATGAGCAGTTCTTC.

The CDR3 nucleotides are TGTGCCAGTAGTACCACAGGAACCCAGACGAATCAGCCCCAGCATTTT. This gives the protein CASSTTGTQTNQPQHF. The chain recombines TRBV19 with TRBJ1-5, with D possibly TRBD1 on 5 matching bases. The CDR3 sequence is 16 residues long. CDR1 is LNHDA and CDR2 is SQIVND in the germline V gene (reference sequence). V dropped 4 bases and J dropped 4 bases, with 17 bases sitting between them.

With regard to this clone: This sample also contains other DNA sequences that code for the same CDR3. This sequence joins TRBV30 and TRBJ1-1; unclear D gene. Germline values: CDR1 GTSNPN, CDR2 SVGIG (reference sequence). The CDR3 length is 13 residues. Trimming took off 5 bases at V and 2 bases at J, with 12 bases between the two ends. In DNA form, the CDR3 reads TGTGCCTGGTCCCGGGGATTTAACACTGAAGCTTTCTTT. Its protein is CAWSRGFNTEAFF.